These T cell receptor beta chains were read from a single sample in a study of T-cell reconstitution after alpha-beta-depleted transplantation in children. TCRdb reprocessed the PCR reads with MiXCR, giving one entry per CDR3 protein. The repertoire holds around 250,000 distinct CDR3 sequences, with about a quarter as singletons. Sequenced material: PBMCs, taken before TCRalphabeta/CD19-depleted stem cell transplant. The receptors stem from a girl aged 2 to 9 with Fanconi anemia, due to receive a stem cell transplant. Both conserved end residues are part of each CDR3. A D gene is named only where the DNA matches it firmly.

CDR3aa	d_gene	v_gene	j_gene
CASSQWETQYF	.	TRBV23-1	TRBJ2-5
CASSFQASGVYNEQFF	TRBD2	TRBV7-3	TRBJ2-1
CSVDWGNTGELFF	.	TRBV29-1	TRBJ2-2
CSARISVGDSPLHF	.	TRBV20-1	TRBJ1-6
CASSLFFQRGGNEQFF	TRBD2	TRBV5-1	TRBJ2-1
CSVRQGHTGELFF	TRBD1	TRBV29-1	TRBJ2-2
CSARDVQINTEAFF	.	TRBV20-1	TRBJ1-1
CASSLAVLDTGELFF	.	TRBV7-2	TRBJ2-2
CASSFGSSYNEQFF	.	TRBV6-2/TRBV6-3	TRBJ2-1
CASREQRMNTEAFF	.	TRBV19	TRBJ1-1
CASSLGTASTDTQYF	.	TRBV5-1	TRBJ2-3
CSVKVDRQGLFQYF	.	TRBV29-1	TRBJ2-4
CASSPPGWGVNTEAFF	.	TRBV12-3/TRBV12-4	TRBJ1-1
CASSLLTASYEQYF	.	TRBV5-1	TRBJ2-7
CATSRVREGPSEQFF	TRBD2	TRBV15	TRBJ2-1
CASSWGTVTYQETQYF	TRBD1	TRBV7-9	TRBJ2-5
CSARAQGSGPYEQYF	.	TRBV20-1	TRBJ2-7
CASSEGQGESPLHF	TRBD1	TRBV5-1	TRBJ1-6
CASSQGHEQYF	.	TRBV27	TRBJ2-7
CASSLAGSGGYNEQFF	TRBD2	TRBV7-2	TRBJ2-1
CSARDMVGLAGGPVTGELFF	TRBD2	TRBV20-1	TRBJ2-2
CSAHIGSAYEQYF	.	TRBV29-1	TRBJ2-7
CSARAVQGAAYEQYF	TRBD1	TRBV20-1	TRBJ2-7
CASSYGTGIGNTIYF	TRBD1	TRBV6-5	TRBJ1-3
CASSDGGGDEQYF	.	TRBV2	TRBJ2-7
CSARAREGLAGYNEQFF	TRBD2	TRBV20-1	TRBJ2-1
CSVYGGTSNTSGNTIYF	.	TRBV29-1	TRBJ1-3
CAFSFPAGSPMNTGELFF	.	TRBV10-3	TRBJ2-2
CASSLVARVRRETQYF	.	TRBV7-2	TRBJ2-5
CSVILRGLTYEQYF	TRBD1	TRBV29-1	TRBJ2-7
CSAKGLAGSYNEQFF	TRBD2	TRBV20-1	TRBJ2-1
CSVLERRMETQYF	.	TRBV29-1	TRBJ2-5
CASSYSGPGANVLTF	.	TRBV6-9	TRBJ2-6
CASRAGTGPLPQHF	TRBD1	TRBV12-3/TRBV12-4	TRBJ1-5
CASSYIEGDSVYF	.	TRBV7-3	TRBJ2-3
CASSPDYTGELFF	.	TRBV7-7	TRBJ2-2
CASNWGSDEQFF	.	TRBV5-6	TRBJ2-1
CASSYGELYGYTF	.	TRBV6-6	TRBJ1-2
CASSLVGGGYNEQFF	.	TRBV7-2	TRBJ2-1
CASSQMLAQETQYF	.	TRBV4-1	TRBJ2-5
CSARDGGVGYEQYF	TRBD2	TRBV20-1	TRBJ2-7
CSVDSGTSYEQYF	.	TRBV29-1	TRBJ2-7
CASSFFAGGPIADEQYF	TRBD2	TRBV5-6	TRBJ2-7